This TCR beta chain was captured in a study of T cell repertoires in cytomegalovirus infection. One entry per CDR3 protein, called by TCRdb with MiXCR from the reads. This sample has about 920,000 distinct CDR3 sequences, with about 33% found just once. The CDR3 loop spans 16 amino acids. Trimming left V 3 bases short and J 2 bases short, with 14 bases between. Germline V CDR1 and CDR2: MNHEY, SMNVEV (reference sequence). About this clonotype itself: Its antigen is not identified.

The J gene is TRBJ1-5, the V gene TRBV27; D is undetermined. The receptor comes from a human donor in good health (CMV status not recorded). Some clones in this sample may be carry-over from other donors' samples. The sequences come from cultured CD8+ T cells from PBMCs, collected from culture after CMV antigen stimulation. CDR3 residues: CASSFSLPAGNQPQHF. CDR3 DNA sequence: TGTGCCAGCAGTTTCTCACTCCCTGCGGGCAATCAGCCCCAGCATTTT.